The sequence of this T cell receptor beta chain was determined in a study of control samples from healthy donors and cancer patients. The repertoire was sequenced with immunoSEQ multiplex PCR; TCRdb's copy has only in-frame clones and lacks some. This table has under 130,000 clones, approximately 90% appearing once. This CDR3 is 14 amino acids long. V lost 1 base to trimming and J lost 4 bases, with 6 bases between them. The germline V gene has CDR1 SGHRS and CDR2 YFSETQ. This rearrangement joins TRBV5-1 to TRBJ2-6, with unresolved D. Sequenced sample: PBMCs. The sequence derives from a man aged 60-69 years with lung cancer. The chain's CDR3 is CASSLSTGANVLTF. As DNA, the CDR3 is TGCGCCAGCAGCTTGAGTACAGGGGCCAACGTCCTGACTTTC.